A single T cell receptor beta chain is shown here with its context. Sequenced by immunoSEQ multiplex PCR; TCRdb stores in-frame clones only, minus some. The top ten hold about 26% of the sample, which has around 60,000 clones, 81% seen once. The CDR3 consists of 11 residues. V shed 6 bases and J shed 4 bases, with 9 bases lying between them. Germline V lookup: CDR1 DFQATT, CDR2 SNEGSKA (reference sequence). This sample stems from a study of blood T cell repertoires in COVID-19. Study summary: The study drew acute and convalescent COVID-19 samples from the United States, Italy and Spain.

V usage is TRBV20-1 and J usage is TRBJ1-2; D not certain. The source of this sequence is a woman older than 75 with active or convalescent COVID-19. The sequencing sample was made of peripheral blood. The CDR3 loop reads CSARPGYGYTF. CDR3 bases: TGCAGTGCCCGGCCGGGCTATGGCTACACCTTC.